Detailed here is one T cell receptor (beta chain). Its target is unknown. V was pared by 5 bases and J by 2 bases, with 2 bases of the junction left unmatched. CDR1 and CDR2 (germline): MDHEN, SYDVKM. The CDR3 extends over 14 amino acids. The data derive from a study of PD-1 blockade in classical Hodgkin lymphoma. Findings and caveats of the study: By C4D1, CD4+ diversity increased significantly, especially in complete responders. Complete responders started with a diversity level that resembled newly diagnosed patients at baseline.

All patients experienced relapse after autologous stem cell transplantation, and brentuximab vedotin exposure was variable. The authors enriched CD8+ T cells from thawed PBMCs via magnetic negative selection. Data came from immunoSEQ multiplex PCR; TCRdb stores just in-frame clones and leaves some out. The repertoire holds roughly 11,000 clones, with almost 85% as singletons. The specimen was CD8+ T cells from blood, collected at baseline. The chain combines TRBV28 with TRBJ2-2; 7 bases line up with TRBD2. The TCR originated in a human donor with classical Hodgkin lymphoma. The CDR3 sequence: CASSPSGNTGELFF. The CDR3 DNA sequence: TGTGCCAGCAGTCCTAGCGGAAACACCGGGGAGCTGTTTTTT.